This is a list of T cell receptor beta chains from one sample in a study of CD8+CD57+ T cells in acquired aplastic anemia. A single record per CDR3 protein comes from TCRdb applying MiXCR to the reads. The sample comprises hundreds of thousands of distinct CDR3 sequences, around 30% of which are singletons, and roughly 0.8% rests with the top ten. The sample taken for sequencing was sorted CD4+, CD8+, or CD8+CD57+ T cells (not recorded which) from PBMCs. The receptors come from a human donor with aplastic anemia. CDR3s include the opening cysteine and the closing phenylalanine or tryptophan.

j_call	v_call	cdr3_aa
TRBJ2-1	TRBV20-1	CSANAPIQYNEQFF
TRBJ1-1	TRBV11-1	CASSEGIQAMNTEAFF
TRBJ1-5	TRBV30	CAWTGSSNQPQHF
TRBJ1-2	TRBV7-8	CASTQRTPANYGYTF
TRBJ1-3	TRBV9	CASSEQGGGGNTIYF
TRBJ2-7	TRBV2	CASSLTTVTYEQYF
TRBJ2-5	TRBV7-9	CASSKSRSGGETQYF
TRBJ2-1	TRBV19	CASSASGGYNEQFF
TRBJ1-2	TRBV7-8	CASSRTGAEYGYTF
TRBJ2-1	TRBV11-1	CASSLTPGYNNEQFF
TRBJ2-7	TRBV19	CASSPPGQQSYEQYF
TRBJ1-1	TRBV7-2	CASSSGIGVPEAFF
TRBJ2-7	TRBV20-1	CSASTELQGPYEQYF